This T cell receptor (beta chain) was retrieved from a study of control samples from healthy donors and cancer patients. The V and J ends lost 11 bases and 4 bases respectively, with 12 bases between them. The CDR3 extends over 12 amino acids. Germline V gives CDR1 SNHLY, CDR2 FYNNEI. Clones were read by immunoSEQ multiplex PCR, and TCRdb kept only the in-frame ones, dropping some. The sample holds 80,000 or so clones, roughly 89% seen once. The chain has TRBV2 and TRBJ1-3; D unresolved. The sequenced material came from blood. The sequence was collected from a man aged 45-60 years in good health. This CDR3 reads CAANSLGNTIYF. CDR3 sequence (DNA): TGTGCCGCAAACAGCTTAGGAAACACCATATATTTT.